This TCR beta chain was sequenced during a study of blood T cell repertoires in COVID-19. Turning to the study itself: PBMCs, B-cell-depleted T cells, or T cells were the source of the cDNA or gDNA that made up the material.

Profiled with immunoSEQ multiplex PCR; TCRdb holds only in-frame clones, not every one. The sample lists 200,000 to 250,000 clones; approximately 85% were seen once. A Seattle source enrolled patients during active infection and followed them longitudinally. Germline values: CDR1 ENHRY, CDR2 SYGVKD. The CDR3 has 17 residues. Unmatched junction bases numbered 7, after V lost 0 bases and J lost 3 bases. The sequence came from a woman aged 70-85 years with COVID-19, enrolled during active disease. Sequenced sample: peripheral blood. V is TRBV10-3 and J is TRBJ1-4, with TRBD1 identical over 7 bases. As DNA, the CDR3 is TGTGCCATCAGTGAGTCGAACAGGGGAGGTCCTAATGAAAAACTGTTTTTT. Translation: CAISESNRGGPNEKLFF.